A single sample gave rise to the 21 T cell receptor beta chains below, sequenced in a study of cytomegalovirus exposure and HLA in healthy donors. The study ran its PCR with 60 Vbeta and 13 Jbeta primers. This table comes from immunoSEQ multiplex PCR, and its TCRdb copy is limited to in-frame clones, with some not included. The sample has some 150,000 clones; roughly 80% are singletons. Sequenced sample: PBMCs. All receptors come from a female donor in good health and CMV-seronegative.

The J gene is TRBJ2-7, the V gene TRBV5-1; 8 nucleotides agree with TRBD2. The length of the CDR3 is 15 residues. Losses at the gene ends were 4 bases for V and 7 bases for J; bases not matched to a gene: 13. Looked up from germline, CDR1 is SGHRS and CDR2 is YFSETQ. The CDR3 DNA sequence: TGCGCCAGCAGCGGACCGGGACTAGGAAGAGGTGAGCAGTACTTC. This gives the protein CASSGPGLGRGEQYF.

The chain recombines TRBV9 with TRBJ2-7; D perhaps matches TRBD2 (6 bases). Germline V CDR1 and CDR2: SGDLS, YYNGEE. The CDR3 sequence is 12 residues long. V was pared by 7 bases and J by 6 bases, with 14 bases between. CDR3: CASGGFSGEQYF. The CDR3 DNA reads TGTGCCAGCGGGGGATTTAGCGGCGAGCAGTACTTC. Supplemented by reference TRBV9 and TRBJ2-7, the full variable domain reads DSGVTQTPKHLITATGQRVTLRCSPRSGDLSVYWYQQSLDQGLQFLIQYYNGEERAKGNILERFSAQQFPDLHSELNLSSLELGDSALYFCASGGFSGEQYFGPGTRLTVT.

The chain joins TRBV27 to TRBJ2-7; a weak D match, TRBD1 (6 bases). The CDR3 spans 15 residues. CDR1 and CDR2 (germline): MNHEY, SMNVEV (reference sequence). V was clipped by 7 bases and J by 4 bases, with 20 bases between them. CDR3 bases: TGTGCCAGCACTCCCTACGGGACACGATATTACGAGCAGTACTTC. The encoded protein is CASTPYGTRYYEQYF.

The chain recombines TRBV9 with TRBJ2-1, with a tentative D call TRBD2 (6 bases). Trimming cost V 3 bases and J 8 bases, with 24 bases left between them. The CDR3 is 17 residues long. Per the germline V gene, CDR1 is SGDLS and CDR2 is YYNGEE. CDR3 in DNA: TGTGCCAGCAGCGCTCCTCCCGGGACTTCTCCTACGGATGAGCAGTTCTTC. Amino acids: CASSAPPGTSPTDEQFF. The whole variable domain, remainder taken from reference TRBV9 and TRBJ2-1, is DSGVTQTPKHLITATGQRVTLRCSPRSGDLSVYWYQQSLDQGLQFLIQYYNGEERAKGNILERFSAQQFPDLHSELNLSSLELGDSALYFCASSAPPGTSPTDEQFFGPGTRLTVL.

CDR3 amino acids: CASSYSTGGTNTEAFF. The CDR3 nucleotides read TGTGCCAGCAGTTACTCGACAGGGGGAACGAACACTGAAGCTTTCTTT. The chain joins TRBV6-5 to TRBJ1-1, with 9 positions matching TRBD1. The CDR3 spans 16 residues. The V gene end was trimmed by 0 bases and the J gene end by 1 base; junction bases not matched to a gene: 3. Germline lookup yields CDR1 MNHEY and CDR2 SVGAGI.

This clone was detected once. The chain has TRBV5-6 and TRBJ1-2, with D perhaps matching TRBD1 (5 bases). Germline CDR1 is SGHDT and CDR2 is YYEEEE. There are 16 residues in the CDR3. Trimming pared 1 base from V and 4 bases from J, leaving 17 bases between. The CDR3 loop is CASSLPSRVTSYGYTF. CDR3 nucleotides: TGTGCCAGCAGCTTGCCCTCCAGGGTTACGAGCTATGGCTACACCTTC.

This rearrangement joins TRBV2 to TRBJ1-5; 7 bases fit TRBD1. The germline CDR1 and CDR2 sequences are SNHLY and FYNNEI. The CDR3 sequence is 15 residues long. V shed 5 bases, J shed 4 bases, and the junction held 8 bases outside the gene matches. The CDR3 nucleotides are TGTGCCAGCAGTTTGGACAGGATGGGAAATCAGCCCCAGCATTTT. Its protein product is CASSLDRMGNQPQHF.

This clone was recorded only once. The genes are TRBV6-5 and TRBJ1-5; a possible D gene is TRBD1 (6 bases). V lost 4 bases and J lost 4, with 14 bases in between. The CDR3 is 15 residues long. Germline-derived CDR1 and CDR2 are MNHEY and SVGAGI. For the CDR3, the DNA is TGTGCCAGCAGTTCCATGACAGGCGCAAATCAGCCCCAGCATTTT. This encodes CASSSMTGANQPQHF.

CDR3 DNA: TGTGCCAGCAGTCGGGACAGGGGGGACTACGAGCAGTACTTC. As protein: CASSRDRGDYEQYF. This chain links TRBV6-1 with TRBJ2-7; TRBD1 aligns across 11 bases. V trimming: 5 bases; J trimming: 3 bases; junction bases outside the gene matches: 3. Germline V gene lookup returns CDR1 MNHNS and CDR2 SASEGT. The CDR3 runs 14 residues.

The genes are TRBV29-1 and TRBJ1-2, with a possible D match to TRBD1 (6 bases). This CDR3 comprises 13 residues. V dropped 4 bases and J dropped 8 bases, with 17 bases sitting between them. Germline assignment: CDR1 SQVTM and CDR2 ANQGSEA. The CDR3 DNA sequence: TGCAGCGTTGTGACAGTTCAGGGGCCGGGCTACACCTTC. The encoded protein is CSVVTVQGPGYTF.

The CDR3 DNA reads TGTGCCAGCAGTTTCCCCGAGGGAGGGGACGAAAAACTGTTTTTT. Translation gives CASSFPEGGDEKLFF. The genes are TRBV28 and TRBJ1-4, with a possible D match to TRBD1 (5 bases). This CDR3 comprises 15 residues. Germline values: CDR1 MDHEN, CDR2 SYDVKM. V lost 3 bases and J lost 8, with 16 bases in between.

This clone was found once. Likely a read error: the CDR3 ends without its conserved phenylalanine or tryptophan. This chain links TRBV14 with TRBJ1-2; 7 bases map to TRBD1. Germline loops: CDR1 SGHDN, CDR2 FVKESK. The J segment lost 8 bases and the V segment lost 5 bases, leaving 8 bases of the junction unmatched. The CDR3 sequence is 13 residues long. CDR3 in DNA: TGTGCCAGCAGCGCACAGGGGTTAGGCGGCTACACCGTC. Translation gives CASSAQGLGGYTV.

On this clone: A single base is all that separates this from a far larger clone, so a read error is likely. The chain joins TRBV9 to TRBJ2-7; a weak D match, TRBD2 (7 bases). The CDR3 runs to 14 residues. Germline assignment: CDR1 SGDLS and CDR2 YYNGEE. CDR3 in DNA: TGTGCCAGCAGAGTAGTCGGAGGGGGGGACGAGCAGTACTTC. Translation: CASRVVGGGDEQYF. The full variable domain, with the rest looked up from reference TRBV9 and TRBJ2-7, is DSGVTQTPKHLITATGQRVTLRCSPRSGDLSVYWYQQSLDQGLQFLIQYYNGEERAKGNILERFSAQQFPDLHSELNLSSLELGDSALYFCASRVVGGGDEQYFGPGTRLTVT.

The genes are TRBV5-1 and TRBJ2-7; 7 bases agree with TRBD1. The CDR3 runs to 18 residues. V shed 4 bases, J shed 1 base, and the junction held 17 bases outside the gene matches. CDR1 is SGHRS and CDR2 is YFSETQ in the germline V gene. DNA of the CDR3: TGCGCCAGCAGCCACTCGGGCCCCCCACAGGGGCCTTCCTACGAGCAGTACTTC. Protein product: CASSHSGPPQGPSYEQYF.

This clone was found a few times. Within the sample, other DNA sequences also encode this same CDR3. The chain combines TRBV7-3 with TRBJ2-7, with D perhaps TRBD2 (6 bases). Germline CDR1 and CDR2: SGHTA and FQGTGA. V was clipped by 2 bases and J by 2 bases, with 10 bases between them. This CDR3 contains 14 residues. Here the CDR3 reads CASSLLSGPYEQYF. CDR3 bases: TGTGCCAGCAGCTTATTAAGCGGGCCCTACGAGCAGTACTTC.

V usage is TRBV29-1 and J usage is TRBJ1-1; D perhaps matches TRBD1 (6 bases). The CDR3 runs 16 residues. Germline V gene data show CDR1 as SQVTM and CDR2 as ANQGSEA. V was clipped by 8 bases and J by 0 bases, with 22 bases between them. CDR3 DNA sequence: TGCAGCCCTGAGGGGGGGGAGGGAGACTTGAACACTGAAGCTTTCTTT. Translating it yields CSPEGGEGDLNTEAFF.

The CDR3 nucleotides read TGTGCCAGTAGTATGCCATCGACAGTGAACACTGAAGCTTTCTTT. Protein: CASSMPSTVNTEAFF. The chain couples TRBV19 to TRBJ1-1, with D possibly being TRBD1 (5 bases). The V gene lost 3 bases and the J gene lost 0 bases, with 11 bases spanning the gap. Germline CDR1 LNHDA, CDR2 SQIVND (reference sequence). The CDR3 is made up of 15 amino acids.

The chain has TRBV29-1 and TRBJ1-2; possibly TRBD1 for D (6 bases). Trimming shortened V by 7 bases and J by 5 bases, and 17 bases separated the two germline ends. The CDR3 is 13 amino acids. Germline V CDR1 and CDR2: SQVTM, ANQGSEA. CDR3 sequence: CSARGAGVYGYTF. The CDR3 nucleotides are TGCAGCGCTCGGGGGGCGGGTGTATATGGCTACACCTTC.

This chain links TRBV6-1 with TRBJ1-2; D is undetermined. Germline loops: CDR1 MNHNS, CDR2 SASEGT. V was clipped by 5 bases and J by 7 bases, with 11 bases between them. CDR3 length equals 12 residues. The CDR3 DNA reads TGTGCCAGCAGTTCATCTTCCGGTGGCTACACCTTC. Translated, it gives CASSSSSGGYTF.

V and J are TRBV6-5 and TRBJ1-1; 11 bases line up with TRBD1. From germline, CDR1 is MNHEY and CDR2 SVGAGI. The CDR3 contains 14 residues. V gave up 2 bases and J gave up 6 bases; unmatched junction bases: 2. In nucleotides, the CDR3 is TGTGCCAGCAGTTACAGGACAGGGGGCCCTGAAGCTTTCTTT. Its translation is CASSYRTGGPEAFF.

The CDR3 spells CAWSVRFGANGSTEAFF. The CDR3 nucleotides are TGTGCCTGGAGTGTACGTTTTGGGGCCAACGGTAGCACTGAAGCTTTCTTT. The gene calls are TRBV30 and TRBJ1-1; possible D gene TRBD1, 5 bases. The V end lost 0 bases, the J end lost 4 bases, and 21 bases lay between the germline ends. Germline-derived CDR1 and CDR2 are GTSNPN and SVGIG (reference sequence). The CDR3 loop spans 17 amino acids.